What follows describes a single T cell receptor beta chain. Its target is not known. This sample is drawn from a study of shared clonotypes between healthy human individuals. Per the germline V gene, CDR1 is MDHEN and CDR2 is SYDVKM. This CDR3 region has 15 residues. The V and J ends lost 2 bases and 3 bases, in that order; junction bases with no gene match: 5. Study findings and constraints: The study sampled only blood, and tissue repertoires likely differ. The represented genetic and exposure-history diversity was limited by the small number of donors.

Measured with immunoSEQ multiplex PCR; TCRdb has only the in-frame clones, and not every one. Of roughly 170,000 clones in the sample, 65% to 70% were seen once. The gene calls are TRBV28 and TRBJ2-5; 8 positions agree with TRBD2. Sequencing input: memory CD4+ T cells sorted from blood. Subset: CD45RA-negative fraction. This receptor was obtained from a man in his thirties or forties in good health. CDR3 nucleotides: TGTGCCAGCAGTTTAAGCGGGAGTTGGGAAGAGACCCAGTACTTC. Amino acid sequence: CASSLSGSWEETQYF. Looking up the rest from reference TRBV28 and TRBJ2-5 gives the full variable domain: DVKVTQSSRYLVKRTGEKVFLECVQDMDHENMFWYRQDPGLGLRLIYFSYDVKMKEKGDIPEGYSVSREKKERFSLILESASTNQTSMYLCASSLSGSWEETQYFGPGTRLLVL.